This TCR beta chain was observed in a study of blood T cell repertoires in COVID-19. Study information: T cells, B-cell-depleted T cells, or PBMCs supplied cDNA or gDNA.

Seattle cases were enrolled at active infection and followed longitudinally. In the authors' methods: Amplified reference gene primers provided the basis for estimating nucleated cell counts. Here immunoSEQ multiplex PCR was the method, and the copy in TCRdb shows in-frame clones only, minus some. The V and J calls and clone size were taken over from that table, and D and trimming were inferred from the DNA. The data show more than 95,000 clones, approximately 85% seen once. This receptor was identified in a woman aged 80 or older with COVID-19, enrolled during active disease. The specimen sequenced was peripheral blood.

CDR3 nucleotides: TGTGCCAGCAGCCCACTAGCGGGAGGGCTTGTCACAGATACGCAGTATTTT. This translates into CASSPLAGGLVTDTQYF. V gene TRBV7-6 combines with J gene TRBJ2-3, with 13 bases identical to TRBD2. The CDR3 runs 17 residues. Germline trimming cut 5 bases from V and 2 bases from J; bases unmatched to any gene: 7. Germline V gives CDR1 SGHVS, CDR2 FNYEAQ.